This passage covers 5 T cell receptor beta chains from one sample sequenced in a study of beta chain features in type 1 diabetes. Of the isolated RNA, all was reverse transcribed, and so the sequenced material was expressed TCRB transcripts. Assay: immunoSEQ multiplex PCR; the TCRdb copy retains only in-frame clones and omits some. The table lists around 44,000 clones, 50% of them singletons. Sequencing used stem cell memory CD4+ T cells from blood. These receptors all come from a woman in her twenties or thirties in good health.

This clone was observed once. The chain has TRBV27 and TRBJ1-4; 7 bases map to TRBD1. V gave up 7 bases and J gave up 11 bases; unmatched junction bases: 16. Germline V gene data show CDR1 as MNHEY and CDR2 as SMNVEV (reference sequence). The CDR3 is made up of 15 amino acids. This CDR3 is CASTHAGQTPKKLFF. CDR3 DNA: TGTGCCAGCACTCATGCGGGACAGACTCCCAAGAAACTGTTTTTT.

The rearrangement joins TRBV9 to TRBJ2-2, with 7 positions matching TRBD1. CDR3 length: 17 residues. Germline CDR1 SGDLS, CDR2 YYNGEE. Trimming removed 3 bases from V and 4 bases from J; junction bases left unmatched: 12. CDR3 loop: CASSAQATGSATGELFF. CDR3 sequence (DNA): TGTGCCAGCAGCGCACAAGCGACAGGGTCGGCCACCGGGGAGCTGTTTTTT.

The chain couples TRBV28 to TRBJ2-7; a possible D gene is TRBD1 (6 bases). CDR3 length equals 15 residues. V lost 5 bases and J lost 4, with 18 bases in between. Germline assignment: CDR1 MDHEN and CDR2 SYDVKM. The CDR3 coding sequence is TGTGCCAGCAGTCTCGGGACAACTCCTCCTTACGAGCAGTACTTC. This sequence encodes CASSLGTTPPYEQYF. Full variable domain (rest looked up from reference TRBV28 and TRBJ2-7): DVKVTQSSRYLVKRTGEKVFLECVQDMDHENMFWYRQDPGLGLRLIYFSYDVKMKEKGDIPEGYSVSREKKERFSLILESASTNQTSMYLCASSLGTTPPYEQYFGPGTRLTVT.

About this clone: One end of the junction varies from germline; a read error may be responsible. The genes are TRBV28 and TRBJ1-2; 9 bases are shared with TRBD1. The germline CDR1 and CDR2 sequences are MDHEN and SYDVKM. The CDR3 has 12 residues. The CDR3 sequence: CASSLEDRGSDF. The CDR3 bases are TGTGCCAGCAGTTTGGAAGACAGGGGGAGTGACTTC.

The chain links TRBV11-2 to TRBJ2-3, with a possible D match to TRBD2 (5 bases). CDR1 SGHAT and CDR2 FQNNGV come from the germline V gene. CDR3 length: 12 amino acids. Deletions cut 5 bases from V and 10 bases from J, with 13 bases between. The CDR3: CASSQEAPSQYF. The DNA of the CDR3 is TGTGCCAGCAGCCAGGAGGCTCCGTCGCAGTATTTT.